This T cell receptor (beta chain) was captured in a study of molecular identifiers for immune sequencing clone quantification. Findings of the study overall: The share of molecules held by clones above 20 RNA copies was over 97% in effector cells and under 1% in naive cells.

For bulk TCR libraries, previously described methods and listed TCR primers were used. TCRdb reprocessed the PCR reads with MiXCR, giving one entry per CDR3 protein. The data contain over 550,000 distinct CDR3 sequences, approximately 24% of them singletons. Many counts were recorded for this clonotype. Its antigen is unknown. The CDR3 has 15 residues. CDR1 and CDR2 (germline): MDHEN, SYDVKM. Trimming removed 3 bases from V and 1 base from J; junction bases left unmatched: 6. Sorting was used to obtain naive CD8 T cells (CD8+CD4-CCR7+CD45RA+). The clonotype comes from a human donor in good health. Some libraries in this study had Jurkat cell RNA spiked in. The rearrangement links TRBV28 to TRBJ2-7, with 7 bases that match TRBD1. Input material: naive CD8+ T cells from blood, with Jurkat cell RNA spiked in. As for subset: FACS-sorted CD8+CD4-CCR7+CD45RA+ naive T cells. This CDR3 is CASSLRGLKSYEQYF. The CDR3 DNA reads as TGTGCCAGCAGTTTGAGGGGGCTGAAATCCTACGAGCAGTACTTC.